One TCR beta chain is described in this entry. The data derive from a study of shared clonotypes between healthy human individuals. The investigators split CD4+ cells into a CD45RA+ naive subset and a CD45RA-negative memory subset. TCRdb keeps only in-frame clones here, not all; method: immunoSEQ multiplex PCR. The sample includes around 240,000 clones, over 60% of them seen just once. V lost 7 bases and J lost 1; bases outside the gene matches: 4. Per the germline V gene, CDR1 is SGDLS and CDR2 is YYNGEE. This CDR3 contains 14 residues. Sequences were obtained from memory CD4+ T cells sorted from blood. Subset noted: CD45RA-negative fraction. The chain combines TRBV9 with TRBJ2-3, with 9 bases that match TRBD1. The receptor's source is a man aged 25-40 years in good health. The CDR3 nucleotides read TGTGCCAGCCGAAGGACAGGGGGCACAGATACGCAGTATTTT. Translation: CASRRTGGTDTQYF. The variable domain in full, with the rest retrieved from reference TRBV9 and TRBJ2-3, is DSGVTQTPKHLITATGQRVTLRCSPRSGDLSVYWYQQSLDQGLQFLIQYYNGEERAKGNILERFSAQQFPDLHSELNLSSLELGDSALYFCASRRTGGTDTQYFGPGTRLTVL.